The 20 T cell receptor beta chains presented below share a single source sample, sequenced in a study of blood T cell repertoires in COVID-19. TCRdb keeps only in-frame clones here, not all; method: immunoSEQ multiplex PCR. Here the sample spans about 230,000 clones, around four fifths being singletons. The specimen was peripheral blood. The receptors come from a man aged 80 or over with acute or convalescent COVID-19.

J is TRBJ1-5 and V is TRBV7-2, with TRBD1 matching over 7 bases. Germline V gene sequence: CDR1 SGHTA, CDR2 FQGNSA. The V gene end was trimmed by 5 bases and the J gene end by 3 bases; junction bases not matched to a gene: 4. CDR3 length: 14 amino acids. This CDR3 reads CASSIDRDNQPQHF. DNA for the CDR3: TGTGCCAGCAGCATCGACAGGGACAATCAGCCCCAGCATTTT.

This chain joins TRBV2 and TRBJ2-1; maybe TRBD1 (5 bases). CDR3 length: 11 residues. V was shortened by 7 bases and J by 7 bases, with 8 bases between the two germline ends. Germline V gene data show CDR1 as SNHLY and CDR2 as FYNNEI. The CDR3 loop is CASTGLNEQFF. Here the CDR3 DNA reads TGTGCCAGCACAGGGCTGAATGAGCAGTTCTTC.

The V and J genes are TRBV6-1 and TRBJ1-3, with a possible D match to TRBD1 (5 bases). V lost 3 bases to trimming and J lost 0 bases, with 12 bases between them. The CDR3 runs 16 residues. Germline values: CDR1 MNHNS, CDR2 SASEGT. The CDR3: CASSDPGHPSGNTIYF. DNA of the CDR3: TGTGCCAGCAGTGACCCCGGACACCCCTCTGGAAACACCATATATTTT.

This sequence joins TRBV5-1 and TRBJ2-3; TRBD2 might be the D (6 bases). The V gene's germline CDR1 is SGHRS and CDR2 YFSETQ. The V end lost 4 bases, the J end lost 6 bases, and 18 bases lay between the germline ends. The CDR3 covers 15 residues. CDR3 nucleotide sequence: TGCGCCAGCAGCGGCACAGGAGGGTCCGGGGATACGCAGTATTTT. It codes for CASSGTGGSGDTQYF.

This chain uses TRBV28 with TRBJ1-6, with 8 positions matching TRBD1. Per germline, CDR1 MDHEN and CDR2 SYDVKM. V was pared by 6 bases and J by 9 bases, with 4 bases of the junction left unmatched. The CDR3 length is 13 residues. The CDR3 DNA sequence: TGTGCCAGCAGACGACAGGGGACTTCACCCCTCCACTTT. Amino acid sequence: CASRRQGTSPLHF. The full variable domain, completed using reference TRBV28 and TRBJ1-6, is DVKVTQSSRYLVKRTGEKVFLECVQDMDHENMFWYRQDPGLGLRLIYFSYDVKMKEKGDIPEGYSVSREKKERFSLILESASTNQTSMYLCASRRQGTSPLHFGNGTRLTVT.

DNA for the CDR3: TGTGCCAGCAGCAACCGGGACAGCTTTTCACCCCTCCACTTT. Amino acids: CASSNRDSFSPLHF. This chain links TRBV3-1 (or the pseudogene TRBV3-2) with TRBJ1-6; 7 nucleotides match TRBD1. Per germline, CDR1 LGHDT and CDR2 YNNKEL (reference sequence). The V and J ends lost 5 bases and 9 bases, in that order; junction bases with no gene match: 7. This CDR3 has 14 amino acids.

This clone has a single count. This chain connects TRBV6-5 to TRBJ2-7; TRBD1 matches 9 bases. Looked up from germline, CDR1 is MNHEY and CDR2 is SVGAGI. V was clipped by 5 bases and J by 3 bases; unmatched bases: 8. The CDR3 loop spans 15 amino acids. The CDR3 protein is CASSRAGTGFYEQYF. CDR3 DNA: TGTGCCAGCAGTAGGGCCGGGACAGGGTTCTACGAGCAGTACTTC.

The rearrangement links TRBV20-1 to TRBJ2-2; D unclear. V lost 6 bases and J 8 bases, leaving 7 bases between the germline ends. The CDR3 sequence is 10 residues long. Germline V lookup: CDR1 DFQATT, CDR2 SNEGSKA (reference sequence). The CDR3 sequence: CSALRGELFF. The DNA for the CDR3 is TGCAGTGCCCTACGGGGGGAGCTGTTTTTT.

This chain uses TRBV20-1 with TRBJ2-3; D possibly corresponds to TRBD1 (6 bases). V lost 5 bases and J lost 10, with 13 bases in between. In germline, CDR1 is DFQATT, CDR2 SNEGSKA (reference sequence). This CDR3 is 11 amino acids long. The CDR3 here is CSALQGIAQYF. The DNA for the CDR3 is TGCAGTGCTCTACAGGGTATCGCGCAGTATTTT.

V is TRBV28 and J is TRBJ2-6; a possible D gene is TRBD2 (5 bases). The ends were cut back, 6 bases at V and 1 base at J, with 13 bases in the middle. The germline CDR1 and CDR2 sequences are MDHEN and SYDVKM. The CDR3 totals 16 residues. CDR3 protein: CASSPPPGSGANVLTF. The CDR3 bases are TGTGCCAGCAGCCCTCCCCCGGGGTCTGGGGCCAACGTCCTGACTTTC.

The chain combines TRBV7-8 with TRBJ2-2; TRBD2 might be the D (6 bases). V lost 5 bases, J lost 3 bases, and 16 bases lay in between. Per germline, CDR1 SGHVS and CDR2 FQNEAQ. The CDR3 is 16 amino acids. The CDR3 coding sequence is TGTGCCAGCAGCGCCCTGACTAGTACCGACACCGGGGAGCTGTTTTTT. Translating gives CASSALTSTDTGELFF.

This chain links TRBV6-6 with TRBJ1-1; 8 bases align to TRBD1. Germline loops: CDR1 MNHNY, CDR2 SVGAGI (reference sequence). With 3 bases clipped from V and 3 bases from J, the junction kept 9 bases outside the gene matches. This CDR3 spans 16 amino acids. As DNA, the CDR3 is TGTGCCAGCAGTTATTACCCGGGGACAGGAGACACTGAAGCTTTCTTT. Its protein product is CASSYYPGTGDTEAFF.

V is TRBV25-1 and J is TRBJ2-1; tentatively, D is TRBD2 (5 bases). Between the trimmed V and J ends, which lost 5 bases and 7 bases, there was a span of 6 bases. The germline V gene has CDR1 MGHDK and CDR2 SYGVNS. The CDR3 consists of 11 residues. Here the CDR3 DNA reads TGTGCCAGCAGTAGAGGGAATGAGCAGTTCTTC. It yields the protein CASSRGNEQFF. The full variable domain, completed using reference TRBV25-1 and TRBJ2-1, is EADIYQTPRYLVIGTGKKITLECSQTMGHDKMYWYQQDPGMELHLIHYSYGVNSTEKGDLSSESTVSRIRTEHFPLTLESARPSHTSQYLCASSRGNEQFFGPGTRLTVL.

DNA of the CDR3: TGTGCCTGGAGTGTACATTCGGGGAATGGCTACACCTTC. Its protein is CAWSVHSGNGYTF. The V and J genes are TRBV30 and TRBJ1-2; D remains unclear. V lost 0 bases, J lost 6 bases, and 11 bases lay in between. The CDR3 sequence is 13 residues long. The germline CDR1 and CDR2 sequences are GTSNPN and SVGIG (reference sequence).

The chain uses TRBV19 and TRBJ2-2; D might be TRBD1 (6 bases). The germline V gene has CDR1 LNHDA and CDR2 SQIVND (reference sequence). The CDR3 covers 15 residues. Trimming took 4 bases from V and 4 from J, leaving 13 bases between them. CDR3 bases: TGTGCCAGTAGTACTAATACAGGGACCACCGGGGAGCTGTTTTTT. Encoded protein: CASSTNTGTTGELFF.

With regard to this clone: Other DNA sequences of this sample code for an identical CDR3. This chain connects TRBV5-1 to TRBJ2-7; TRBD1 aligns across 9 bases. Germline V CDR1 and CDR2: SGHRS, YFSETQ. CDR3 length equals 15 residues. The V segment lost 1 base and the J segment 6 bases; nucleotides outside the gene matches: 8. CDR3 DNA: TGCGCCAGCAGCTTGTCTCCGGGACAGGGAAGCGAGCAGTACTTC. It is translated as CASSLSPGQGSEQYF.

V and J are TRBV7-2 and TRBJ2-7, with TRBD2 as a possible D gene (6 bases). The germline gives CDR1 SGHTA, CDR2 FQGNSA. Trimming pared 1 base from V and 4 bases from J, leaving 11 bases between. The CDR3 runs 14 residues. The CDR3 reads CASSLGGGLYEQYF. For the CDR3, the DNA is TGTGCCAGCAGCTTAGGGGGAGGATTATACGAGCAGTACTTC.

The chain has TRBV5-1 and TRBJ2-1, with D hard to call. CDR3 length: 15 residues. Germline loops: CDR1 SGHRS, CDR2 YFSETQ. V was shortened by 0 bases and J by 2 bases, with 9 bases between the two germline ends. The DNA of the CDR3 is TGCGCCAGCAGCTTGGGCGGTCAAACCTACAATGAGCAGTTCTTC. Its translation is CASSLGGQTYNEQFF.

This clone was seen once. DNA of the CDR3: TGTGCCAGCAGTCTAGGGACAGCCACCGGGGAGCTGTTTTTT. Translating it yields CASSLGTATGELFF. The chain joins TRBV11-2 to TRBJ2-2; 7 bases fit TRBD1. CDR3 length: 14 residues. Germline loops: CDR1 SGHAT, CDR2 FQNNGV. The V and J ends lost 6 bases and 4 bases, in that order; junction bases with no gene match: 5.

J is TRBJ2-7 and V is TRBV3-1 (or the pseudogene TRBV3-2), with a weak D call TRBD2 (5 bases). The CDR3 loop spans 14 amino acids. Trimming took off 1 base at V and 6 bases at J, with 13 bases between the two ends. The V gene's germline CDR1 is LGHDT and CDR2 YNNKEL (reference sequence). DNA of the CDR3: TGTGCCAGCAGCCAAGTACGGACTCATGTCGAGCAGTACTTC. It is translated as CASSQVRTHVEQYF.